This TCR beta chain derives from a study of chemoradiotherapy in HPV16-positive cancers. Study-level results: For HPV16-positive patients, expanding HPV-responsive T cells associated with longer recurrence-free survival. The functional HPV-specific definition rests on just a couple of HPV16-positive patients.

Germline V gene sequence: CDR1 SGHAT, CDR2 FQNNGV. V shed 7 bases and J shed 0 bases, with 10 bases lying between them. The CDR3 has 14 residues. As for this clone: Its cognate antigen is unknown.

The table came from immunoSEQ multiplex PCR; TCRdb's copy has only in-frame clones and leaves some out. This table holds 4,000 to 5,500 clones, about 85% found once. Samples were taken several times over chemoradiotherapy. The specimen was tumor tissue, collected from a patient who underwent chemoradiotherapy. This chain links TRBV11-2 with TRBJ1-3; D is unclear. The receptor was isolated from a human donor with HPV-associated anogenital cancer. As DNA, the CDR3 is TGTGCCAGCACCCCCGGGAGCTCTGGAAACACCATATATTTT. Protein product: CASTPGSSGNTIYF.